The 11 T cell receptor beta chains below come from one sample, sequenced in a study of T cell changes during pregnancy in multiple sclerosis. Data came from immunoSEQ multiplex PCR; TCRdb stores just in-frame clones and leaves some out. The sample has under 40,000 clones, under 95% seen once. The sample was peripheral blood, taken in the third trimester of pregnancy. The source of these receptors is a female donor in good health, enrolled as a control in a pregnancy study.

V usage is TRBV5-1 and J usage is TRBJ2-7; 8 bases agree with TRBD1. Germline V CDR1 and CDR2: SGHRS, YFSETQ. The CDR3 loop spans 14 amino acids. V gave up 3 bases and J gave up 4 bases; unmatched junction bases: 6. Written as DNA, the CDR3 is TGCGCCAGCAGCTGGGACGGACAGGGTTACGAGCAGTACTTC. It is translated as CASSWDGQGYEQYF.

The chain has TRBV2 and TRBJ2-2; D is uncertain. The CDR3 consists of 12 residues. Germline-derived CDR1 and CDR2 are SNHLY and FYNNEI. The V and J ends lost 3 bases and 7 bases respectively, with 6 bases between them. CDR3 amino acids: CASSDRGGELFF. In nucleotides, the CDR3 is TGTGCCAGCAGTGACAGAGGCGGGGAGCTGTTTTTT.

As DNA, the CDR3 is TGCGCCAGCCCTCCACTCGGCGGGGGTAATGAAAAACTGTTTTTT. Encoded protein: CASPPLGGGNEKLFF. The V and J genes are TRBV10-2 and TRBJ1-4; TRBD1 is a possible D gene (5 bases). The CDR3 has 15 residues. Germline CDR1 reads WSHSY; CDR2 reads SAAADI. Deletions cut 8 bases from V and 4 bases from J, with 17 bases between.

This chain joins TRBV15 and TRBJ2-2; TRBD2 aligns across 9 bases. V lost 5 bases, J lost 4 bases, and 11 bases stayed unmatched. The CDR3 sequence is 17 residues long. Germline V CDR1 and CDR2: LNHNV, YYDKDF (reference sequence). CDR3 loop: CATSLGSGAGGTGELFF. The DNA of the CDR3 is TGTGCCACCAGCCTGGGGTCGGGAGCGGGAGGCACCGGGGAGCTGTTTTTT.

This chain's CDR3 is CASSFGSEGTQYF. The CDR3 DNA follows: TGCGCCAGCAGCTTTGGGAGCGAAGGGACCCAGTACTTC. The gene calls are TRBV5-1 and TRBJ2-5; D is possibly TRBD2 (5 bases). The CDR3 is 13 amino acids. CDR1 SGHRS and CDR2 YFSETQ come from the germline V gene. Trimming pared 2 bases from V and 7 bases from J, leaving 12 bases between.

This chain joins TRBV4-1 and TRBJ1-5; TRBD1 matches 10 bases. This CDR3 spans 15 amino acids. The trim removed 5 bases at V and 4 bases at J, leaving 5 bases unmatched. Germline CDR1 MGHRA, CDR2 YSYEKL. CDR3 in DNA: TGCGCCAGCAGCGGGGGACAGGGGAGTAATCAGCCCCAGCATTTT. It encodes CASSGGQGSNQPQHF.

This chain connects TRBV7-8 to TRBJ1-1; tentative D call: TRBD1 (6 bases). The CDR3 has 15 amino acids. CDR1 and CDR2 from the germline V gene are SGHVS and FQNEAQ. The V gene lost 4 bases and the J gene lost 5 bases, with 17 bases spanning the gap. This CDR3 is CASSSASTGQTEAFF. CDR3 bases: TGTGCCAGCAGCTCAGCATCAACAGGGCAAACTGAAGCTTTCTTT. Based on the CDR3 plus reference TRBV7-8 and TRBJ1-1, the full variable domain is GAGVSQSPRYKVAKRGQDVALRCDPISGHVSLFWYQQALGQGPEFLTYFQNEAQLDKSGLPSDRFFAERPEGSVSTLKIQRTQQEDSAVYLCASSSASTGQTEAFFGQGTRLTVV.

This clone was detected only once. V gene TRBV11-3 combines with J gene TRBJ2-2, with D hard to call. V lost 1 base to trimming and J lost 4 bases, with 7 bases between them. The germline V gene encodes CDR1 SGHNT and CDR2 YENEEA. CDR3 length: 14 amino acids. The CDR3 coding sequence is TGTGCCAGCAGCTTAGGGAGAGGCACCGGGGAGCTGTTTTTT. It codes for CASSLGRGTGELFF.

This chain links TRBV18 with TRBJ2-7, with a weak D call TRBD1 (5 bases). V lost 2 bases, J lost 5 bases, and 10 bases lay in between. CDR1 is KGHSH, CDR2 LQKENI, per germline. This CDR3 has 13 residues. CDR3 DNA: TGTGCCAGCTCACCAGCAGGGTCCCACGAGCAGTACTTC. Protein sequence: CASSPAGSHEQYF.

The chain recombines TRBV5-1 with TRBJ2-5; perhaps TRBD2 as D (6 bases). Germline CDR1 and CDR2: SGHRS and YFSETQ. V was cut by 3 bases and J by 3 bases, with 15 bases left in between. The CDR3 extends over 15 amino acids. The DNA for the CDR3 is TGCGCCAGCAGCTGGGGGAGCGGGCAAGAAGAGACCCAGTACTTC. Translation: CASSWGSGQEETQYF. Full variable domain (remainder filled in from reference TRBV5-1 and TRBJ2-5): KAGVTQTPRYLIKTRGQQVTLSCSPISGHRSVSWYQQTPGQGLQFLFEYFSETQRNKGNFPGRFSGRQFSNSRSEMNVSTLELGDSALYLCASSWGSGQEETQYFGPGTRLLVL.

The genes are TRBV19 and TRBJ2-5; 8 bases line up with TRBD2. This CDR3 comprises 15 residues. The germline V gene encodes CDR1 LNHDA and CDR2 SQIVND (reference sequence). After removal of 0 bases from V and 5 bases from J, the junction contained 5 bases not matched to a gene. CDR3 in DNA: TGTGCCAGTAGTATAGACGGGGGGGCGCGGGAGACCCAGTACTTC. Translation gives CASSIDGGARETQYF.